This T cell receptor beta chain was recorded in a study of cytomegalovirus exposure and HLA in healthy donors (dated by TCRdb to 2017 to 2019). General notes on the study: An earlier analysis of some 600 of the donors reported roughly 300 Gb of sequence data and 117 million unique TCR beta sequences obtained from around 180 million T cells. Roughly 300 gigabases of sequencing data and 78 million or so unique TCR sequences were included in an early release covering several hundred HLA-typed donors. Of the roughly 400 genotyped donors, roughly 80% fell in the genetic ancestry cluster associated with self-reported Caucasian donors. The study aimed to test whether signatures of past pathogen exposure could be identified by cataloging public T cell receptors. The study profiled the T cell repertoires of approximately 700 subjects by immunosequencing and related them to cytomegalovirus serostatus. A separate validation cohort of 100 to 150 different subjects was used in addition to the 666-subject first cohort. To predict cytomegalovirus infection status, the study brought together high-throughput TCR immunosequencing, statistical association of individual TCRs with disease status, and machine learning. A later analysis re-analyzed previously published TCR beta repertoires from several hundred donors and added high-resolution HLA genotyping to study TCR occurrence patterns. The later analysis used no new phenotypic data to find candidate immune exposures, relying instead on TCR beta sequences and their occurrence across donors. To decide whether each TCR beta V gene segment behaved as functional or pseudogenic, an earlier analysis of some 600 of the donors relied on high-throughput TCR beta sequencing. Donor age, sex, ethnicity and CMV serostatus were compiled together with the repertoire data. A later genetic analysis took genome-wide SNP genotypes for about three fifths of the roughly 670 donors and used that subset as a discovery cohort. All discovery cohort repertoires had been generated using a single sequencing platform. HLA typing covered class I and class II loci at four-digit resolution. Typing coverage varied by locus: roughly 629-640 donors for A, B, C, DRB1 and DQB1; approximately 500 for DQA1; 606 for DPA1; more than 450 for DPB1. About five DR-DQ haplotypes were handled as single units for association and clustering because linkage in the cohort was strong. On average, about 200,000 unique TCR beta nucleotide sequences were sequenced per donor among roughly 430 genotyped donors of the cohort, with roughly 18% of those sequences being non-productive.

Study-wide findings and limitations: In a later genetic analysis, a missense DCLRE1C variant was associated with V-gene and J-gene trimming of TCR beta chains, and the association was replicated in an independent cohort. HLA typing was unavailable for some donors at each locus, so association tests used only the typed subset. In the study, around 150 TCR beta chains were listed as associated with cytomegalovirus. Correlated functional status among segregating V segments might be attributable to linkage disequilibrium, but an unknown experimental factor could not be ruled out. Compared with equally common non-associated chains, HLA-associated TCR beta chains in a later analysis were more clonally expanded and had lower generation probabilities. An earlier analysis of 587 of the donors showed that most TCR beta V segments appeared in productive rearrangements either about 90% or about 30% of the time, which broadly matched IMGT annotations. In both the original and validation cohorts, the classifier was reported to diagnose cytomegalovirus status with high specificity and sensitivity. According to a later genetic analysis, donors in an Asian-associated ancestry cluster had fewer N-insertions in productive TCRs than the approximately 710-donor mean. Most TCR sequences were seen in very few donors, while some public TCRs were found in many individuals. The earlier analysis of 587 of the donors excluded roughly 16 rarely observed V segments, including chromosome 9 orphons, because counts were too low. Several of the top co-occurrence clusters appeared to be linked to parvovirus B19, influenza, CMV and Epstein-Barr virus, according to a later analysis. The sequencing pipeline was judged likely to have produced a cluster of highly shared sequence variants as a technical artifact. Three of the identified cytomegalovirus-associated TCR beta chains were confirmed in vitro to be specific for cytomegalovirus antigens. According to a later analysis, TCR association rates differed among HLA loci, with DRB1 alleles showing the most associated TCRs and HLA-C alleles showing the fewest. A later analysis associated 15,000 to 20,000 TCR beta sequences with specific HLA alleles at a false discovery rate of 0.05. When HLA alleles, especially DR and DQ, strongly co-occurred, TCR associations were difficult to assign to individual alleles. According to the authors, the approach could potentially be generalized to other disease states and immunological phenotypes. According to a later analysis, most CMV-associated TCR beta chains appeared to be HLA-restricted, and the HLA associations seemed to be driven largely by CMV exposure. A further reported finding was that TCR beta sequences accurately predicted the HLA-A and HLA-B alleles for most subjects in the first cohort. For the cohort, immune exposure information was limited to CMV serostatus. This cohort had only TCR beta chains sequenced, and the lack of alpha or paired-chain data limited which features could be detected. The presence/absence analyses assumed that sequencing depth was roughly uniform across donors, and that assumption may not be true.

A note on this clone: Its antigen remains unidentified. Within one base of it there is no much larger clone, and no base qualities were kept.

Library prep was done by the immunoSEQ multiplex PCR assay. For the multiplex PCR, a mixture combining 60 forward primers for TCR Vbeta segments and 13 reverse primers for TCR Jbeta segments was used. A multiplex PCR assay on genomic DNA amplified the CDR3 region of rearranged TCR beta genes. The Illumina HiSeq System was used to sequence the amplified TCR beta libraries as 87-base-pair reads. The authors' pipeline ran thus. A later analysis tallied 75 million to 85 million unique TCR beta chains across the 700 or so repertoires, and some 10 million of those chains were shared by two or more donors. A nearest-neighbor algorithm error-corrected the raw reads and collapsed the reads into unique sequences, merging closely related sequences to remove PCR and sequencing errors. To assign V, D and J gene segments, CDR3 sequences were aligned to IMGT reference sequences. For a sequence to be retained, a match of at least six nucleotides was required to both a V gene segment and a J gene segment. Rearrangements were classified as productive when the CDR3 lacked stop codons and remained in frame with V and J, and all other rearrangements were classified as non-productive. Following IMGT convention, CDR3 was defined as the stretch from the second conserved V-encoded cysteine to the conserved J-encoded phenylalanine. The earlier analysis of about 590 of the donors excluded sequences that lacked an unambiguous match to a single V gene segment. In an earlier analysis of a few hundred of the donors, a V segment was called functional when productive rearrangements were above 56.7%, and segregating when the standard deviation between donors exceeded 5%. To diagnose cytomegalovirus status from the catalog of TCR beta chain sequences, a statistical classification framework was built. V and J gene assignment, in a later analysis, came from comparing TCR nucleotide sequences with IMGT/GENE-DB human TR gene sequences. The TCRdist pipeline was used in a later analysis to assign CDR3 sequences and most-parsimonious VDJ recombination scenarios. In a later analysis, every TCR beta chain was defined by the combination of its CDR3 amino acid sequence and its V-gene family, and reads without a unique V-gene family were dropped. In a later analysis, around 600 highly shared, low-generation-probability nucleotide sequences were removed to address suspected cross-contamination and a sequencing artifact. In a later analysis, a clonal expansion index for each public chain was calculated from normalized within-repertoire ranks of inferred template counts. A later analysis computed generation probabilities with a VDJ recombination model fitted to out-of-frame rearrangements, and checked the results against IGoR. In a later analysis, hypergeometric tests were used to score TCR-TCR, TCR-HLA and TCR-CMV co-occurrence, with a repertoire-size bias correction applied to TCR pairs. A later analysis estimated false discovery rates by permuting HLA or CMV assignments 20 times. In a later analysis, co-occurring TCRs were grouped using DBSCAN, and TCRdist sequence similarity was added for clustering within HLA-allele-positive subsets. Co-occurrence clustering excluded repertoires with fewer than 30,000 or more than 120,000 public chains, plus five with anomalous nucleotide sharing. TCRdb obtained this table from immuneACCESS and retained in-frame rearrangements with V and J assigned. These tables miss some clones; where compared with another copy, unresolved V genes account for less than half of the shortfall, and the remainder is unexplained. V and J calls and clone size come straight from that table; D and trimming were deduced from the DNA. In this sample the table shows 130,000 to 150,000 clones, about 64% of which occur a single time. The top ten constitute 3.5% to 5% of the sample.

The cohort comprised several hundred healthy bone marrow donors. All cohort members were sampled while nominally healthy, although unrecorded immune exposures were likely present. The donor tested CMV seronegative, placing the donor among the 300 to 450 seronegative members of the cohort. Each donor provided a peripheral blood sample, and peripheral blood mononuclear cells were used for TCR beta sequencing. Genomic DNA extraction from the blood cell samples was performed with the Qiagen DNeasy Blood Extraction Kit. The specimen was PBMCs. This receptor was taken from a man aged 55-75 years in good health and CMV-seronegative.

The DNA sequence follows: TGTGCCAGCAGCTTGGGCAGGAACACTGAAGCTTTCTTT. It specifies CASSLGRNTEAFF. The rearranged segments are TRBV5-4 and TRBJ1-1; no D gene can be assigned with confidence. Trimming removed 0 bases from V and 1 base from J, leaving 4 bases between the germline ends. The cysteine opens and the phenylalanine closes a CDR3 of 13 amino acids. The sequence is cut down to CDR3 DNA, 39 bases in frame from base 1. The germline V gene (reference sequence) sets CDR1 to SGHNT and CDR2 to YYREEE.